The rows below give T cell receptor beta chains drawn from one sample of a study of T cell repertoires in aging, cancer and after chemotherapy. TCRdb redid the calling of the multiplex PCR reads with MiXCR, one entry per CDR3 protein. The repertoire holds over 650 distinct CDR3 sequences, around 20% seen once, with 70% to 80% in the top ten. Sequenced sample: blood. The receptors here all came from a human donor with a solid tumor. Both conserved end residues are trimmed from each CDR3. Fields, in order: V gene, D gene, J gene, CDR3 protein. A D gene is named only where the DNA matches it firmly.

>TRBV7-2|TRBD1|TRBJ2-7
ASSLVEQGAHEQY
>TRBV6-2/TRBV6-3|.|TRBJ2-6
ASAGGAGANVLT
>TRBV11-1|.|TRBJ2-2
ASSLTVYTGELF
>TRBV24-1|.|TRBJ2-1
ATSDGDEQF
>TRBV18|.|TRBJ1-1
ASSQNTEAF
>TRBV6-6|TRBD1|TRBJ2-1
ASDRDRGRGEQF
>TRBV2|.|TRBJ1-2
ASIVTGTYGYT
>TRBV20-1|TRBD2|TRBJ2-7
SARGTSGREGTEQY
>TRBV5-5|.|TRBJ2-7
ASSLDLGREQY
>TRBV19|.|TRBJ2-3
ASSIHGRTQY
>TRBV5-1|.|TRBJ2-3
ASSLMLAGTIPGTDTQY
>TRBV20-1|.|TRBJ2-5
SFRWKETQY
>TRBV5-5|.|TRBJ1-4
ASSFMGEKLF
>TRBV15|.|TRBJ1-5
ATSTLQRVEDQPQH
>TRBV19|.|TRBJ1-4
ASSIGIATNEKLF
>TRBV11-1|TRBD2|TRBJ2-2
ASSLELAGYTGELF
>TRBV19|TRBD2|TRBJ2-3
ASSIWQGGGADTQY
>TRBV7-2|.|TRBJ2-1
ASSFGRNNEQF
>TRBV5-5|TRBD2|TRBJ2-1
ASSPSGNSYNEQF
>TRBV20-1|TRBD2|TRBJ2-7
SARYLAGGPYEQY
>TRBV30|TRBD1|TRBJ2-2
AWVNRDRGYTGELF
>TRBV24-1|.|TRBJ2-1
ATSDPPWGHEQF
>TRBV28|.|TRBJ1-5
ASRTRTTIGKRGNQPQH
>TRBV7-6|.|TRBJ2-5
ASSLAVYGETQY
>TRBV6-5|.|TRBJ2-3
ASSYSGGDTQY
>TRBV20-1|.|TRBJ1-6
SAGSGTYNSPLH
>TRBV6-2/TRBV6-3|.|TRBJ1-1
ASSPRGGRYTEAF
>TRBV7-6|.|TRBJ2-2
ASSLEVSGELF
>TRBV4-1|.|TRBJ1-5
ASSQDGWRINQPQH
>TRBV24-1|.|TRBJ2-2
ATSDLDTTGELF
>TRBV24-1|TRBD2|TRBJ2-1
ATRAGGSRYNEQF
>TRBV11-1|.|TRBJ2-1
ASSLAGGGANEQF
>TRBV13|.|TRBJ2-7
ASSARRRDEQY
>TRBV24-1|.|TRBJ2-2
ATSDYRDTGELF
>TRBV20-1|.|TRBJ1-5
SPSLGIAEPQH
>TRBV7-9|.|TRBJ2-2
ASSPQRTLNTGELF
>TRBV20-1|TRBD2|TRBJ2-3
SARGTSGPSTDTQY
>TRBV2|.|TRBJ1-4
ASRQDPDEKLF
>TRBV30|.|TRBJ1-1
AWSFEPTNTEAF
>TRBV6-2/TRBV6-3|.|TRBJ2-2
ASSYGSGELF
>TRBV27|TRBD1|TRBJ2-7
ASSLSAGGTYEQY
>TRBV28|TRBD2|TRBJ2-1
ASNSSDYREGVGYNEQF
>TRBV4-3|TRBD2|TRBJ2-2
ASSQDPAGVSGELF
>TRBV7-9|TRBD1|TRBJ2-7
ASSLAVGQGSIFYEQY
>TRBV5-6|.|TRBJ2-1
ASSLGGPHGEQF
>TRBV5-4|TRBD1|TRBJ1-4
AIGDRGGEKLF
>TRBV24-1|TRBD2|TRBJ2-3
ATILGLAGGGGGPDTQY
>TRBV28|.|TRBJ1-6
ATGDQQPNSPLH
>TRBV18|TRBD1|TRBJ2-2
ASSPQGAQAGELF
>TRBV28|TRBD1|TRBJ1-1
ASSPRTGHTEAF
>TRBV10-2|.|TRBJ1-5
ASSLTANSNQPQH
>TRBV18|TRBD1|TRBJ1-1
ASSASQGSTEAF
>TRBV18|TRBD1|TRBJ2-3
ASPRQGTQY
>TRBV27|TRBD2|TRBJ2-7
ASSLGREFYEQY